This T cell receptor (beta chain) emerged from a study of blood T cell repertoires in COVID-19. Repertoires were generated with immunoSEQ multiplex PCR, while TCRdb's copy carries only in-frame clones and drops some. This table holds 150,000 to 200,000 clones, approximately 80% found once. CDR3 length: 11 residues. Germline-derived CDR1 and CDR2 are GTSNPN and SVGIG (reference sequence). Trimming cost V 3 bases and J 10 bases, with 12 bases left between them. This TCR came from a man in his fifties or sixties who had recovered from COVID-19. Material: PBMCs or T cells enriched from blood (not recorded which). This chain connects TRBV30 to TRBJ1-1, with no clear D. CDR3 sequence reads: CAWSQGEVAFF. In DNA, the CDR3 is TGTGCCTGGAGCCAAGGAGAGGTAGCTTTCTTT.